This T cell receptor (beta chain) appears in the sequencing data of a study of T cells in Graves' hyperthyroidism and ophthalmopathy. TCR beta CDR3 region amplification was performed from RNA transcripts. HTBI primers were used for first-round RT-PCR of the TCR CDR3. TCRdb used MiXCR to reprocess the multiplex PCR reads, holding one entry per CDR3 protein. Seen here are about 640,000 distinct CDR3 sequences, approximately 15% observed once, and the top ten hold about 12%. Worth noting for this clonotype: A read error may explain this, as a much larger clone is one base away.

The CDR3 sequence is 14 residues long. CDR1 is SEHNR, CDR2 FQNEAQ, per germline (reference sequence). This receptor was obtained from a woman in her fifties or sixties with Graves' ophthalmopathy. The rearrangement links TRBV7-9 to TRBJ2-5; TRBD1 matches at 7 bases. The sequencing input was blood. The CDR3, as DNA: TGTGCCAGCAAGAATAATCAGGGGGAAGAGACCCAGCACTTC. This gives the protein CASKNNQGEETQHF.